The 4 T cell receptor beta chains presented below share a single source sample, sequenced in a study of neurological immune-mediated disorders. Via MiXCR, TCRdb re-called the 5' RACE reads, giving one row per CDR3 protein. Among about 79,000 distinct CDR3 sequences listed, over 12% were seen once. The sequenced material came from PBMCs. The receptor set was obtained from a woman in her forties or fifties in good health.

Notes on this clonotype: This clone may be a read error of a much larger clone one base away. The chain couples TRBV5-1 to TRBJ2-1; 7 bases map to TRBD2. This CDR3 region has 15 residues. The germline V gene has CDR1 SGHRS and CDR2 YFSETQ. The junction had 8 bases not matched to a gene; V was cut back by 7 bases and J by 1 base. The CDR3 bases are TGCGCCAGCGGCCCTGGACTAGTGTCCTACAATGAGCAGTTCTTC. The encoded protein is CASGPGLVSYNEQFF.

This chain links TRBV6-1 with TRBJ1-1; no clear D. The length of the CDR3 is 15 residues. Germline-derived CDR1 and CDR2 are MNHNS and SASEGT. Deletions cut 11 bases from V and 0 bases from J, with 19 bases between. CDR3 residues: CAATGLREMNTEAFF. The CDR3 coding sequence is TGTGCCGCAACGGGCCTGAGGGAGATGAACACTGAAGCTTTCTTT.

This clonotype came up many times. This rearrangement joins TRBV5-1 to TRBJ2-2, with a weak D call TRBD2 (6 bases). There are 14 residues in the CDR3. The germline gives CDR1 SGHRS, CDR2 YFSETQ. The V and J ends lost 6 bases and 7 bases respectively, with 16 bases between them. The CDR3 region has the DNA TGCGCCAGCACCGAACAAGGGGAGGTCGGGGAGCTGTTTTTT. It specifies CASTEQGEVGELFF.

This clonotype was counted between two and nine times. The rearrangement joins TRBV20-1 to TRBJ1-1; 9 nucleotides line up with TRBD1. Per the germline V gene, CDR1 is DFQATT and CDR2 is SNEGSKA (reference sequence). This CDR3 is 15 amino acids long. V lost 2 bases and J lost 3; bases outside the gene matches: 7. The CDR3 nucleotides are TGCAGTGCTAGAAACACGGGACAGGGCGACACTGAAGCTTTCTTT. Translation gives CSARNTGQGDTEAFF.